This T cell receptor beta chain was recorded in a study of T cell repertoires in cytomegalovirus infection (dated by TCRdb to about 2019). Turning to the overall study: Donor HLA type was relevant to the analysis, because carriage of CMV infection together with the matching HLA type was indicated by public TCR beta signatures.

On the study overall, not on this receptor specifically: The ex vivo response was dominated by HLA-C-restricted CMV-specific TCR beta clonotypes, which also provided the single most frequent clonotype in two of eight donors. In both this cohort and an independent roughly 350-donor cohort, the cumulative frequency of public TCR beta family members distinguished carriers of CMV infection plus the relevant HLA type.

The sequencer listed for this sample is Illumina HiSeq 1500. Through fastp at Q25 and MiXCR, TCRdb rebuilt clones from the public reads, retaining in-frame beta chains. Identical CDR3 protein sequences are pooled into one entry, listed with their most common genes and DNA. Across this sample there are roughly 320,000 distinct CDR3 sequences, with around 9.5% seen only once. 3.5% to 4.5% of the sample is held by the ten biggest clonotypes. V loses 5 bases at its end and J loses 2 bases; junction bases beyond the gene matches: 10. The CDR3 spans 16 residues, from the cysteine through the phenylalanine. The read is trimmed to its CDR3 DNA, 48 bases read in frame from base 1. Looking up the germline V gene yields CDR1 SGHVS and CDR2 FQNEAQ. This clonotype was recorded a few times. Its recognized antigen is unknown. No base-level quality is on record; no much larger clone is a single base apart.

The chain is made from TRBV7-8 and TRBJ1-2, with 8 bases aligning to TRBD1. The specimen was PBMCs. The clonotype was recovered from a human donor in good health (CMV status not recorded). Some clones in this sample may be carry-over from other donors' samples. The CDR3 loop reads CASSPMTQGANYGYTF. Here is the DNA: TGTGCCAGCAGCCCTATGACGCAGGGGGCCAACTATGGCTACACCTTC.